This entry lists 26 T cell receptor beta chains sequenced from one sample in a study of cytomegalovirus exposure and HLA in healthy donors (dated by TCRdb to 2015 to 2018). Library generation was performed with the immunoSEQ multiplex PCR assay. For the multiplex PCR, a mixture combining 60 forward primers for TCR Vbeta segments and 13 reverse primers for TCR Jbeta segments was used. TCRdb provides this immuneACCESS table in a form limited to in-frame rearrangements. Some clones are lacking; in checked studies, under half of them reflect an unresolved V gene, and why the rest are absent is not known. Counted in this sample were 150,000 or so clones; approximately 80% of them appeared once. The top ten constitute 10% to 15% of the sample. Sequenced sample: PBMCs. These receptors originate from a man in his forties in good health and CMV-seropositive.

V and J are TRBV7-9 and TRBJ2-7; D is possibly TRBD2 (5 bases). V lost 1 base and J 2 bases, leaving 15 bases between the germline ends. Germline-derived CDR1 and CDR2 are SEHNR and FQNEAQ (reference sequence). The CDR3 extends over 16 amino acids. The chain's CDR3 is CASSLGVHEGPYEQYF. The CDR3 DNA follows: TGTGCCAGCAGCTTAGGGGTGCATGAGGGCCCCTACGAGCAGTACTTC.

The CDR3 DNA reads TGTGCCAGCGGTAGGGGCCTTAATGAAAAACTGTTTTTT. Protein: CASGRGLNEKLFF. The J gene is TRBJ1-4, the V gene TRBV6-1, with D perhaps matching TRBD1 (5 bases). V lost 8 bases to trimming and J lost 4 bases, with 11 bases between them. Germline lookup yields CDR1 MNHNS and CDR2 SASEGT. The CDR3 has 13 residues.

This clone has a single count. At one end the junction does not follow the germline gene, possibly because of a read error. The chain employs TRBV4-1 and TRBJ1-1, with D perhaps TRBD1 (6 bases). Looked up from germline, CDR1 is MGHRA and CDR2 is YSYEKL. The length of the CDR3 is 15 residues. For the CDR3, the DNA is TGCGCCAGCGGCCAGCCTGACAGGAAGGTCACTGAAGCTTTCTTT. This encodes CASGQPDRKVTEAFF.

A word on this clone: The sample holds other DNA sequences that translate to the same CDR3. The chain carries TRBV29-1 and TRBJ2-5; 10 positions match TRBD1. Losses at the gene ends were 7 bases for V and 5 bases for J; bases not matched to a gene: 4. Germline-derived CDR1 and CDR2 are SQVTM and ANQGSEA. This CDR3 has 12 amino acids. The CDR3 reads CSADRGRETQYF. The CDR3, as DNA: TGCAGCGCTGACAGGGGGCGTGAGACCCAGTACTTC.

The chain is built from TRBV4-2 and TRBJ2-4; TRBD1 matches 10 bases. The J segment lost 7 bases and the V segment lost 1 base, leaving 10 bases of the junction unmatched. Germline assignment: CDR1 LGHNA and CDR2 YNFKEQ. The CDR3 has 17 residues. The chain's CDR3 is CASSQGGTGAQRNIQYF. Here the CDR3 DNA reads TGTGCCAGCAGCCAAGGGGGGACAGGGGCCCAACGGAACATTCAGTACTTC.

This CDR3 is CASTLTGATYNSPLHF. CDR3 in DNA: TGTGCCAGCACATTAACAGGGGCGACCTATAATTCACCCCTCCACTTT. V is TRBV6-6 and J is TRBJ1-6, with 7 bases matching TRBD1. After removal of 7 bases from V and 2 bases from J, the junction contained 8 bases not matched to a gene. Germline V CDR1 and CDR2: MNHNY, SVGAGI (reference sequence). This CDR3 contains 16 residues.

The gene calls are TRBV27 and TRBJ2-2; 12 bases agree with TRBD2. Per germline, CDR1 MNHEY and CDR2 SMNVEV (reference sequence). The ends lost 6 bases at V and 7 bases at J; junction bases unmatched: 6. The CDR3 loop spans 15 amino acids. Written as DNA, the CDR3 is TGTGCCAGCAGCCGACTAGCGGGAGCGGTCGGGGAGCTGTTTTTT. Encoded protein: CASSRLAGAVGELFF.

The genes are TRBV10-3 and TRBJ1-2; D not resolved. The CDR3 is 13 residues long. Germline CDR1 is ENHRY and CDR2 is SYGVKD. Trimming left V 3 bases short and J 8 bases short, with 13 bases between. CDR3 in DNA: TGTGCCATCAGTGACCGGTCAGGCATAGGCTACACCTTC. Protein: CAISDRSGIGYTF.

The chain couples TRBV15 to TRBJ2-1; weak D call: TRBD2 (5 bases). CDR3 length: 16 residues. With 5 bases removed from V and 0 bases from J, the gap between germline ends came to 14 bases. CDR1 and CDR2 (germline): LNHNV, YYDKDF (reference sequence). The CDR3 spells CATSRDPGSSYNEQFF. The CDR3, as DNA: TGTGCCACCAGCCGCGACCCGGGGAGCTCCTACAATGAGCAGTTCTTC.

The chain joins TRBV30 to TRBJ2-5, with 8 bases matching TRBD2. The CDR3 loop spans 14 amino acids. V lost 3 bases to trimming and J lost 1 base; unmatched junction nucleotides: 4. The germline V gene encodes CDR1 GTSNPN and CDR2 SVGIG (reference sequence). CDR3 coding DNA: TGTGCCTGGAGGCTAGCGGGTTCCCAAGAGACCCAGTACTTC. Amino acids: CAWRLAGSQETQYF.

The V gene is TRBV2, the J gene TRBJ2-1, with TRBD2 matching 9 bases. The CDR3 contains 15 residues. Trimming at V came to 7 bases and at J to 5 bases, leaving 9 bases not matched to a gene. The V gene's germline CDR1 is SNHLY and CDR2 FYNNEI. The CDR3 DNA follows: TGTGCCAGCAACCCCCCGGGACTAGCAAACAATGAGCAGTTCTTC. The encoded protein is CASNPPGLANNEQFF. Supplemented by reference TRBV2 and TRBJ2-1, the full variable domain reads EPEVTQTPSHQVTQMGQEVILRCVPISNHLYFYWYRQILGQKVEFLVSFYNNEISEKSEIFDDQFSVERPDGSNFTLKIRSTKLEDSAMYFCASNPPGLANNEQFFGPGTRLTVL.

The chain uses TRBV9 and TRBJ2-3; possibly TRBD2 for D (5 bases). V lost 6 bases and J lost 4, with 24 bases in between. CDR3 length: 17 amino acids. In germline, CDR1 is SGDLS, CDR2 YYNGEE. The CDR3 region has the DNA TGTGCCAGCATGGGAGTCGGACCCGGTTCCGGCGCAGATACGCAGTATTTT. This encodes CASMGVGPGSGADTQYF.

This clone was observed a few times. The chain joins TRBV11-3 to TRBJ1-5, with D possibly matching TRBD1 (5 bases). V was shortened by 3 bases and J by 6 bases, with 27 bases between the two germline ends. Germline CDR1 and CDR2: SGHNT and YENEEA. The CDR3 has 19 amino acids. As DNA, the CDR3 is TGTGCCAGCAGCTTTCCGCGCGCCTCTAATGACAGCCTAGGTCAGCCCCAGCATTTT. This translates into CASSFPRASNDSLGQPQHF. The complete variable domain, with remaining parts taken from reference TRBV11-3 and TRBJ1-5, reads EAGVVQSPRYKIIEKKQPVAFWCNPISGHNTLYWYLQNLGQGPELLIRYENEEAVDDSQLPKDRFSAERLKGVDSTLKIQPAELGDSAVYLCASSFPRASNDSLGQPQHFGDGTRLSIL.

CDR3 sequence: CASSLAQGASRGGEKLFF. As DNA, the CDR3 is TGTGCCAGCAGCTTAGCGCAGGGGGCCTCTCGAGGGGGAGAAAAACTGTTTTTT. This chain links TRBV5-4 with TRBJ1-4; 8 positions agree with TRBD1. The germline CDR1 and CDR2 sequences are SGHNT and YYREEE (reference sequence). This CDR3 is built from 18 residues. With 2 bases clipped from V and 8 bases from J, the junction kept 17 bases outside the gene matches.

The genes are TRBV4-1 and TRBJ2-2; 8 positions match TRBD2. The CDR3 has 16 amino acids. Germline V gene sequence: CDR1 MGHRA, CDR2 YSYEKL. J gave up 5 bases and V 0 bases, and 5 bases lay outside the gene matches. The CDR3 sequence is CASSQDGRAMTGELFF. The DNA for the CDR3 is TGCGCCAGCAGCCAAGACGGGAGGGCCATGACCGGGGAGCTGTTTTTT.

The V call is TRBV5-4, the J call TRBJ2-4; D may be TRBD2 (7 bases). The CDR3 is 15 residues long. Trimming pared 3 bases from V and 8 bases from J, leaving 18 bases between. The germline gives CDR1 SGHNT, CDR2 YYREEE (reference sequence). Written as DNA, the CDR3 is TGTGCCAGCAGCTCAGGGGTTGGGGGGGGAGACATTCAGTACTTC. This translates into CASSSGVGGGDIQYF.

A remark on this clone: A junction boundary mismatches the germline segment, possibly from a read error. The chain uses TRBV6-1 and TRBJ1-1; TRBD1 is a possible D gene (5 bases). The CDR3 is made up of 13 amino acids. CDR1 is MNHNS and CDR2 is SASEGT in the germline V gene. CDR3 protein: CASSVRDSTEAFF. The CDR3 coding sequence is TGCGCCAGCAGTGTCAGGGATAGCACTGAAGCTTTCTTT.

The chain combines TRBV18 with TRBJ2-7, with 8 positions matching TRBD2. CDR3 length: 15 residues. Germline CDR1 KGHSH, CDR2 LQKENI. V was clipped by 3 bases and J by 4 bases; unmatched bases: 8. This CDR3 is CASSPSAGGEYEQYF. CDR3 bases: TGTGCCAGCTCACCCAGTGCGGGGGGCGAATACGAGCAGTACTTC.

The V gene is TRBV5-1, the J gene TRBJ2-1; 8 positions match TRBD1. This CDR3 region has 16 residues. V lost 0 bases to trimming and J lost 8 bases; unmatched junction nucleotides: 10. Germline V gene lookup returns CDR1 SGHRS and CDR2 YFSETQ. In DNA, the CDR3 is TGCGCCAGCAGCTTGGTCCTGGACAGGGCCGTCGATGAGCAGTTCTTC. As protein: CASSLVLDRAVDEQFF.

Only a few counts were recorded for this clone. This chain uses TRBV28 with TRBJ2-5; 10 bases are shared with TRBD1. V gave up 4 bases and J gave up 5 bases; unmatched junction bases: 7. The germline V gene encodes CDR1 MDHEN and CDR2 SYDVKM. The CDR3 is 15 residues long. The chain's CDR3 is CASSSLTGGAETQYF. The CDR3 DNA sequence: TGTGCCAGCAGTTCACTGACAGGGGGCGCCGAGACCCAGTACTTC.

This clone was picked up one time. The rearrangement uses TRBV4-2 and TRBJ2-7, with a weak D call TRBD1 (5 bases). Germline V gene sequence: CDR1 LGHNA, CDR2 YNFKEQ. Trimming took 1 base from V and 7 from J, leaving 14 bases between them. The CDR3 is 14 residues long. The CDR3 is CASSQVGALKEQYF. The CDR3 DNA follows: TGTGCCAGCAGCCAAGTAGGGGCCCTTAAAGAGCAGTACTTC.

The CDR3 reads CASSRERQEAFF. Written as DNA, the CDR3 is TGTGCCAGCTCACGGGAGCGGCAGGAAGCTTTCTTT. The chain has TRBV18 and TRBJ1-1; D is uncertain. The CDR3 totals 12 residues. V was cut by 4 bases and J by 8 bases, with 11 bases left in between. Germline V CDR1 and CDR2: KGHSH, LQKENI. The variable domain in full, with the rest retrieved from reference TRBV18 and TRBJ1-1, is NAGVMQNPRHLVRRRGQEARLRCSPMKGHSHVYWYRQLPEEGLKFMVYLQKENIIDESGMPKERFSAEFPKEGPSILRIQQVVRGDSAAYFCASSRERQEAFFGQGTRLTVV.

The chain employs TRBV5-4 and TRBJ2-1; D perhaps matches TRBD2 (6 bases). The V gene's germline CDR1 is SGHNT and CDR2 YYREEE (reference sequence). V lost 0 bases to trimming and J lost 0 bases, with 13 bases between them. CDR3 length: 17 residues. The CDR3 bases are TGTGCCAGCAGCTTGGATGGAGGGAGTCTCTCCTACAATGAGCAGTTCTTC. Protein: CASSLDGGSLSYNEQFF.

In this sample, this clone turned up once. The sample contains more than one DNA sequence encoding this CDR3. The V call is TRBV11-2, the J call TRBJ2-3, with D maybe TRBD1 (6 bases). The germline V gene encodes CDR1 SGHAT and CDR2 FQNNGV. V was pared by 6 bases and J by 9 bases, with 13 bases between. The CDR3 loop spans 12 amino acids. Here the CDR3 reads CASSPIGGTQYF. The CDR3 DNA is TGTGCCAGCAGTCCTATAGGGGGAACGCAGTATTTT.

This clone has a handful of counts. The chain uses TRBV28 and TRBJ1-1, with a tentative D call TRBD1 (5 bases). The CDR3 has 18 amino acids. Germline values: CDR1 MDHEN, CDR2 SYDVKM. The ends were cut back, 2 bases at V and 4 bases at J, with 23 bases in the middle. CDR3 amino acids: CASSLMIKVIGDRTEAFF. CDR3 coding DNA: TGTGCCAGCAGTTTAATGATAAAGGTTATAGGGGATCGCACTGAAGCTTTCTTT.

The chain has TRBV18 and TRBJ1-2; the match to TRBD1 covers 8 bases. The CDR3 is made up of 15 amino acids. Germline loops: CDR1 KGHSH, CDR2 LQKENI. J was trimmed by 3 bases and V by 3 bases; bases with no gene match: 6. CDR3 loop: CASSPTGGSDYGYTF. Here the CDR3 DNA reads TGTGCCAGCTCACCCACAGGGGGATCAGACTATGGCTACACCTTC.